The clone carrying this TCR beta chain was recorded a few times. In Seattle, patients joined the study during active infection and were tracked longitudinally. Germline V gives CDR1 SGHRS, CDR2 YFSETQ. Trimming at V came to 4 bases and at J to 3 bases, leaving 6 bases not matched to a gene. The CDR3 runs 14 residues. How the authors handled the data: By means of reference gene primer amplification, nucleated cell counts were estimated. The repertoire was sequenced with immunoSEQ multiplex PCR; TCRdb's copy has only in-frame clones and lacks some. Clone size and V and J calls were adopted from that table, with D and trimming inferred from the DNA. The data contain 250,000 to 300,000 clones, about nine tenths of them singletons. These data are taken from a study of blood T cell repertoires in COVID-19. Study background: There were acute and convalescent COVID-19 samples, and they came from the United States, Italy and Spain. PBMCs, B-cell-depleted T cells, or T cells provided the cDNA or gDNA that made up the material.

What was sequenced was peripheral blood. The chain joins TRBV5-1 to TRBJ1-2, with 7 bases aligning to TRBD1. The receptor was isolated from a young woman with COVID-19, enrolled during active disease. The CDR3: CASSPSGTDYGYTF. The CDR3 nucleotides read TGCGCCAGCAGCCCCTCCGGGACAGACTATGGCTACACCTTC.